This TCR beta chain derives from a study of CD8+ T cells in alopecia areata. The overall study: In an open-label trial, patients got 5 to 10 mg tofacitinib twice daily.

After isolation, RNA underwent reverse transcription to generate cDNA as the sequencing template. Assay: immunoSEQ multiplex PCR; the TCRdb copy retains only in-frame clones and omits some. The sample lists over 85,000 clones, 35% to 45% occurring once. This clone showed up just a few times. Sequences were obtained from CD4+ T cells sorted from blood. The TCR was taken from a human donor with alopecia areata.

CDR3 loop: CSVEDLAKGYEQFF. CDR3 DNA sequence: TGCAGCGTTGAAGATCTTGCTAAGGGGTATGAGCAGTTCTTC. This chain uses TRBV29-1 with TRBJ2-1; tentative D call: TRBD1 (5 bases). The germline gives CDR1 SQVTM, CDR2 ANQGSEA. The V end was cut by 0 bases, the J end by 8 bases, with 14 bases between. The CDR3 is made up of 14 amino acids.